Listed below are T cell receptor beta chains from one sample, sequenced in a study of T cell responses to AZD1222 COVID-19 vaccine. Using immunoSEQ multiplex PCR, the repertoire was profiled, and TCRdb retains in-frame clones only, with some absent. The profile shows approximately 180,000 clones, about 92% of them singletons. The material was peripheral blood, obtained 28 days after the second dose of the MenACWY control vaccine. The source of these receptors is an adult who received the MenACWY meningococcal vaccine as a control. Each CDR3 is given with its conserved first and last residue. Each record gives: V gene, D gene, clone size, J gene, CDR3 protein, CDR3 DNA. D genes are given only for firm matches. Only some rows state a clone size, as once, few, many or a class for expanded clones.

TRBV12-3/TRBV12-4,.,.,TRBJ2-1,CASYPGGRNEQFF,TGTGCCAGCTACCCCGGGGGTCGAAATGAGCAGTTCTTC
TRBV5-6,TRBD1,once,TRBJ1-1,CASSLVAGQGKAFF,TGTGCCAGCAGCTTGGTGGCAGGACAGGGGAAAGCTTTCTTT
TRBV18,.,.,TRBJ2-1,CASSLTGSRNSYNEQFF,TGTGCCAGCTCACTCACGGGAAGTCGGAACTCCTACAATGAGCAGTTCTTC
TRBV19,TRBD1,.,TRBJ1-2,CASSMGDRDSYSTNYGYTF,TGTGCCAGTAGTATGGGGGACCGGGACAGCTACTCAACTAACTATGGCTACACCTTC
TRBV11-2,TRBD1,.,TRBJ2-7,CASSLGTGNIHEQYF,TGTGCCAGCAGCTTGGGGACAGGGAATATCCACGAGCAGTACTTC
TRBV30,.,.,TRBJ2-7,CAWSVHIVARQYEQYF,TGTGCCTGGAGTGTTCATATAGTGGCTAGACAATACGAGCAGTACTTC
TRBV19,.,.,TRBJ2-7,CASSIKVVAAIPYEQYF,TGTGCCAGTAGTATAAAAGTAGTGGCGGCCATTCCGTACGAGCAGTACTTC
TRBV7-8,.,.,TRBJ1-2,CASSWPPGHTNYGYTF,TGTGCCAGCAGCTGGCCTCCGGGACATACCAACTATGGCTACACCTTC
TRBV9,.,.,TRBJ1-3,CASRPGPGGNTIYF,TGTGCCAGCAGACCGGGGCCCGGGGGAAACACCATATATTTT
TRBV6-6,.,.,TRBJ2-7,CASSYSGTGLHF,TGTGCCAGCAGTTACTCGGGGACTGGGTTGCACTTC
TRBV7-2,.,.,TRBJ1-2,CASSLDGGRGYGYTF,TGTGCCAGCAGCTTAGATGGAGGGCGGGGGTATGGCTACACCTTC
TRBV18,TRBD1,.,TRBJ1-6,CASFSRQGMDSPLHF,TGTGCCAGCTTTAGTCGACAGGGAATGGATTCACCCCTCCACTTT
TRBV30,.,.,TRBJ1-6,CAWSEQGNSPLHF,TGTGCCTGGAGTGAACAGGGTAATTCACCCCTCCACTTT
TRBV20-1,TRBD1,.,TRBJ1-4,CSANPGQRVF,TGCAGTGCTAACCCGGGACAGCGGGTTTTT
TRBV2,.,.,TRBJ1-5,CASRPIGASNQPQHF,TGTGCCAGCAGACCCATCGGGGCAAGCAATCAGCCCCAGCATTTT
TRBV20-1,.,.,TRBJ2-1,CSATTNNEQFF,TGCAGTGCTACGACGAACAATGAGCAGTTCTTC
TRBV5-1,.,.,TRBJ2-7,CASSLANLASDWQYF,TGCGCCAGCAGCTTGGCTAACCTCGCGAGTGATTGGCAGTACTTC
TRBV5-1,TRBD2,.,TRBJ2-3,CASRVIQRGDTQYF,TGCGCCAGCAGAGTCATCCAGCGGGGGGATACGCAGTATTTT
TRBV18,.,.,TRBJ1-4,CASSPGAGGAGEKLFF,TGTGCCAGCTCACCCGGGGCGGGGGGAGCAGGTGAAAAACTGTTTTTT
TRBV10-3,.,once,TRBJ2-2,CAIRSLANTGELFF,TGTGCCATCAGATCACTTGCGAACACCGGGGAGCTGTTTTTT
TRBV6-5,TRBD1,.,TRBJ2-2,CASSSGQTNTGELFF,TGTGCCAGCAGCTCGGGACAGACGAACACCGGGGAGCTGTTTTTT
TRBV5-4,TRBD1,.,TRBJ1-2,CASSQRDRVDYGYTF,TGTGCCAGCAGCCAAAGGGACAGGGTGGACTATGGCTACACCTTC
TRBV6-5,TRBD1,few,TRBJ1-4,CASRGTGGQEKLFF,TGTGCCAGCAGAGGGACAGGGGGACAGGAAAAACTGTTTTTT
TRBV7-2,TRBD1,.,TRBJ1-6,CASSIGTGFNSPLHF,TGTGCCAGCAGCATCGGGACAGGTTTTAATTCACCCCTCCACTTT
TRBV7-2,.,.,TRBJ2-7,CASSLGPGLSEQYF,TGTGCCAGCAGCTTAGGGCCGGGGTTGAGCGAGCAGTACTTC
TRBV7-3,TRBD2,.,TRBJ2-1,CASSLGPAGVYEQFF,TGTGCCAGCAGCTTAGGACCTGCGGGGGTCTATGAGCAGTTCTTC
TRBV28,.,.,TRBJ1-6,CASISGRGSPLHF,TGTGCCAGCATTTCAGGAAGGGGCTCACCCCTCCACTTT
TRBV4-3,.,.,TRBJ1-1,CASSLGRETEAFF,TGCGCCAGCAGCCTCGGCCGGGAAACTGAAGCTTTCTTT
TRBV19,.,.,TRBJ1-1,CASSAPTGLNTEAFF,TGTGCCAGTAGTGCTCCTACAGGGTTGAACACTGAAGCTTTCTTT
TRBV5-1,.,.,TRBJ2-5,CASSLAGSETQYF,TGCGCCAGCAGCTTGGCGGGATCAGAGACCCAGTACTTC
TRBV7-3,.,.,TRBJ1-1,CASSLSGGLTEAFF,TGTGCCAGCAGCTTAAGTGGGGGTCTCACTGAAGCTTTCTTT
TRBV28,TRBD2,.,TRBJ2-7,CASSPSGSSYEQYF,TGTGCCAGCAGTCCTAGCGGGAGCTCCTACGAGCAGTACTTC
TRBV6-4,TRBD2,.,TRBJ2-1,CASSRQTGGYNEQFF,TGTGCCAGCAGCAGACAAACGGGAGGGTACAATGAGCAGTTCTTC
TRBV19,.,.,TRBJ2-5,CASSMGNQETQYF,TGTGCCAGTAGTATGGGGAACCAAGAGACCCAGTACTTC
TRBV20-1,.,few,TRBJ2-7,CSARQGYEQYF,TGCAGTGCTAGACAGGGATACGAGCAGTACTTC
TRBV5-4,.,once,TRBJ2-3,CASSFPGPSTDTQYF,TGTGCCAGCAGCTTTCCGGGGCCTAGCACAGATACGCAGTATTTT
TRBV10-3,.,.,TRBJ1-6,CAIKGYNSPLHF,TGTGCCATCAAGGGTTATAATTCACCCCTCCACTTT
TRBV30,.,.,TRBJ1-5,CAWNAAGMGPYSNQPQHF,TGTGCCTGGAATGCGGCAGGGATGGGGCCATATAGCAATCAGCCCCAGCATTTT
TRBV4-1,TRBD2,.,TRBJ2-1,CASSQLGTSGSNEQFF,TGCGCCAGCAGCCAACTCGGGACTAGCGGGAGCAATGAGCAGTTCTTC
TRBV11-3,.,.,TRBJ2-1,CASSFGQSSDEQFF,TGTGCCAGCAGCTTTGGACAAAGCAGCGATGAGCAGTTCTTC
TRBV4-2,.,.,TRBJ2-5,CASSQVKGRQETQYF,TGTGCCAGCAGCCAAGTGAAAGGGCGACAAGAGACCCAGTACTTC
TRBV21-1,.,.,TRBJ2-3,CASSKPCTDTQYF,TGTGCCAGCAGCAAACCCTGCACAGATACGCAGTATTTT
TRBV3-1/TRBV3-2,.,.,TRBJ1-2,CASSQDGGMGGGYTF,TGTGCCAGCAGCCAAGACGGGGGAATGGGAGGTGGCTACACCTTC
TRBV5-8,.,once,TRBJ2-7,CASSLEGGKGYEQYF,TGTGCCAGCAGCTTGGAGGGCGGGAAGGGCTACGAGCAGTACTTC
TRBV3-1/TRBV3-2,.,.,TRBJ1-1,CASSQVRGGTEAFF,TGTGCCAGCAGCCAAGTTCGGGGGGGCACTGAAGCTTTCTTT
TRBV19,.,once,TRBJ1-2,CASELAGAVPNYGYTF,TGTGCCAGCGAGTTGGCCGGAGCAGTACCTAACTATGGCTACACCTTC
TRBV2,.,.,TRBJ1-2,CASSPGRGFHGYTF,TGTGCCAGCAGCCCCGGCCGGGGATTTCATGGCTACACCTTC
TRBV12-3/TRBV12-4,.,.,TRBJ2-3,CASRSTTDTQYF,TGTGCCAGCAGATCTACTACAGATACGCAGTATTTT
TRBV28,TRBD1,.,TRBJ2-3,CASSKTGGSTDTQYF,TGTGCCAGCAGTAAGACAGGGGGTAGCACAGATACGCAGTATTTT